This T cell receptor beta chain was profiled in a study of OX40 agonist ivuxolimab in advanced cancers. In regard to this clone: Its antigen remains unidentified.

TCRdb keeps only in-frame clones here, not all; method: immunoSEQ multiplex PCR. The profile shows more than 80,000 clones, roughly nine tenths of them singletons. CDR1 and CDR2 from the germline V gene are ENHRY and SYGVKD. J was trimmed by 5 bases and V by 4 bases; bases with no gene match: 4. CDR3 length: 13 residues. The study's findings and limits: In a subset of nonresponders, normalized T-cell clonal expansion was also low.

The chain is built from TRBV10-3 and TRBJ2-7; 8 bases map to TRBD1. The source material was CD4+ or CD8+ T cells sorted from blood, sampled in a trial of the OX40 agonist ivuxolimab. The source is an adult with an advanced solid tumor such as melanoma, head and neck, liver or kidney cancer. The DNA of the CDR3 is TGTGCCATCAGTGGTGGACAGGGAAACGAGCAGTACTTC. It is translated as CAISGGQGNEQYF.